This T cell receptor beta chain was profiled in a study of blood T cell repertoires in COVID-19 (dated by TCRdb to about 2020). For context, the study as a whole: Samples covering the acute and convalescent phases of COVID-19 were provided by collaborators in the United States, Italy and Spain. The material from the prospective study consisted of cDNA or gDNA derived from T cells, B-cell-depleted T cells, or PBMCs. Deeply sampled blood TCRbeta repertoires from subjects exposed to, actively infected with, or recovered from COVID-19 were included in the dataset. The repertoires were released in a freely available public database intended as a resource for research on the immune response to SARS-CoV-2. The samples were drawn from the first 160 participants of the ongoing ImmuneRACE study and from some 1,300 subjects provided by 6 global collaborators. Nearly every sample came with metadata listing a de-identified subject ID, COVID-19 status, age in years and sex. Where HLA class I and class II types were available, the types were taken from metadata supplied by the sample provider, not from assay-based typing. Paper-wide results and their limitations: The quantity of clinical and demographic metadata differed by source and by participant and was supplied without curation.

Taken from cysteine to phenylalanine, the CDR3 has 16 residues. CDR3 DNA only is kept here, 48 bases in frame from base 1. CDR1 and CDR2 (GTSNPN, SVGIG) derive from the germline V gene (reference sequence). Deletion took 4 bases off V and 7 bases off J, with a span of 20 bases between the germline ends. Remarks on this clone: Its antigen target is currently unknown. Base qualities were left out, and no much larger clone turns up one base away.

The immunoSEQ Assay, a bias-controlled multiplex PCR, was used to amplify TCRbeta CDR3 regions from genomic DNA. The paper's processing steps were these. Within the assay, amplification of reference gene primers was used to estimate how many nucleated cells each sample contained. Sequence reads were collapsed and filtered to measure the absolute abundance of every unique TCRbeta CDR3 rearrangement. For each sample, productive Simpson clonality was calculated as the square root of Simpson's diversity index over productive rearrangements. Here the immuneACCESS table is served through TCRdb, limited to in-frame sequences with V and J called. Missing clones are a known gap in these copies; in checked studies unresolved V genes cover under half, and the rest lacks a known reason. For V, J and clone size, that table is used; D and trimming come from the DNA. The table for this sample lists about 140,000 clones; 65% to 80% of them were counted only once. The ten largest clonotypes hold 3.5% to 4.5% of the sample.

Each collaborating institution followed its own protocols to collect whole blood in K2EDTA tubes. For TCRbeta analysis, collaborators shipped samples in one of three forms: frozen whole blood, isolated PBMCs, or DNA extracted from either of those sample types. The origin of this receptor is a man in his sixties with acute or convalescent COVID-19. The rearrangement joined TRBV30 to TRBJ1-6; D gene: possibly TRBD1, on 6 matching bases. Sequenced: peripheral blood. The CDR3 sequence is CAWKSTLTGVNSPLHF. The DNA sequence is given as TGTGCCTGGAAATCTACCCTGACAGGAGTCAATTCACCCCTCCACTTT.